These 14 T cell receptor beta chains came from one sample sequenced in a study of human T cells and chemical hapten exposure. Specified time point: patch test 1, 2 weeks after DPC sensitization. Treatment here: therapeutic diphenylcyclopropenone sensitization with weekly scalp DPC. A single record per CDR3 protein comes from TCRdb applying MiXCR to the RACE reads. Of 180,000 or so distinct CDR3 sequences detected, around 13% appear once; the ten largest clones hold around 1.7%. Sequencing was performed on whole blood, taken in connection with sensitization to the hapten diphenylcyclopropenone (DPC). These receptors were taken from a woman aged 25 to 45 with alopecia areata. Some clones in this sample may be carry-over from other donors' samples.

The chain combines TRBV5-1 with TRBJ1-4; D unresolved. This CDR3 region has 15 residues. The ends were cut back, 0 bases at V and 5 bases at J, with 11 bases in the middle. The germline CDR1 and CDR2 sequences are SGHRS and YFSETQ. CDR3 coding DNA: TGCGCCAGCAGCTTGGAGGCCCAGAAGAATGAAAAACTGTTTTTT. Protein sequence: CASSLEAQKNEKLFF.

This clonotype was detected ten times or more. This chain's CDR3 is CASSVGADQPQHF. In DNA, the CDR3 is TGTGCCAGCAGCGTGGGAGCGGATCAGCCCCAGCATTTT. The V call is TRBV2, the J call TRBJ1-5; D call uncertain. The CDR3 is 13 amino acids. V was clipped by 6 bases and J by 5 bases, with 11 bases between them. Germline CDR1 and CDR2: SNHLY and FYNNEI.

This clonotype was recorded a few times. The chain joins TRBV10-2 to TRBJ2-1; D might be TRBD2 (5 bases). Per germline, CDR1 WSHSY and CDR2 SAAADI. The CDR3 runs 17 residues. V dropped 0 bases and J dropped 0 bases, with 12 bases sitting between them. The CDR3 loop reads CASSESAAGRSYNEQFF. In DNA, the CDR3 is TGCGCCAGCAGTGAGTCGGCTGCGGGCCGCTCCTACAATGAGCAGTTCTTC.

This chain connects TRBV28 to TRBJ2-5; D unclear. V lost 5 bases, J lost 12 bases, and 16 bases lay in between. Germline values: CDR1 MDHEN, CDR2 SYDVKM. The CDR3 length is 12 residues. CDR3 protein: CASSPNGPTEYF. CDR3 DNA sequence: TGTGCCAGCAGTCCTAATGGTCCCACCGAGTACTTC.

This clonotype was detected only a few times. The V and J genes are TRBV12-3 or TRBV12-4 and TRBJ2-3; no definite D call. CDR3 length: 14 residues. Trimming removed 6 bases at V and 3 bases at J, with 13 bases between. The CDR3 sequence: CASSPGPGTDTQYF. DNA of the CDR3: TGTGCCAGCAGCCCCGGACCGGGTACAGATACGCAGTATTTT.

CDR3 sequence (DNA): TGCAGCGTTGACAGGACCCACACTGAAGCTTTCTTT. This codes for CSVDRTHTEAFF. The chain joins TRBV29-1 to TRBJ1-1; D unclear. The CDR3 spans 12 residues. Germline V gene sequence: CDR1 SQVTM, CDR2 ANQGSEA. V lost 3 bases to trimming and J lost 3 bases, with 8 bases between them.

The V gene is TRBV7-2, the J gene TRBJ2-5; a weak D match, TRBD2 (7 bases). There are 15 residues in the CDR3. Germline V gene sequence: CDR1 SGHTA, CDR2 FQGNSA. Deletions cut 1 base from V and 2 bases from J, with 11 bases between. The CDR3 DNA reads TGTGCCAGCAGCTTAGAGGGGGGGCGTCAAGAGACCCAGTACTTC. Protein: CASSLEGGRQETQYF. The whole variable domain, remainder taken from reference TRBV7-2 and TRBJ2-5, is GAGVSQSPSNKVTEKGKDVELRCDPISGHTALYWYRQSLGQGLEFLIYFQGNSAPDKSGLPSDRFSAERTGGSVSTLTIQRTQQEDSAVYLCASSLEGGRQETQYFGPGTRLLVL.

This clonotype appeared many times. V is TRBV7-6 and J is TRBJ2-7; the D gene is possibly TRBD2 (6 bases). Germline CDR1 is SGHVS and CDR2 is FNYEAQ. V dropped 4 bases and J dropped 9 bases, with 16 bases sitting between them. There are 13 residues in the CDR3. The CDR3 reads CASSSGTPEWQYF. The CDR3 bases are TGTGCCAGCAGCTCCGGGACTCCCGAGTGGCAGTACTTC.

The rearrangement links TRBV7-2 to TRBJ2-4; D might be TRBD1 (6 bases). Germline loops: CDR1 SGHTA, CDR2 FQGNSA. The CDR3 runs 14 residues. V was trimmed by 1 base and J by 7 bases, leaving 11 bases between them. The chain's CDR3 is CASSLDWDNNIQYF. CDR3 DNA: TGTGCCAGCAGCTTAGATTGGGACAATAACATTCAGTACTTC.

This clonotype is a singleton in its sample. A read error may be the cause here, since a much bigger clone is one base away. J is TRBJ2-3 and V is TRBV9, with D unresolved. The V gene lost 0 bases and the J gene lost 2 bases, with 1 base spanning the gap. Per the germline V gene, CDR1 is SGDLS and CDR2 is YYNGEE. The CDR3 consists of 12 residues. The CDR3 bases are TGTGCCAGCAGCGTAGACACAGATACGCAGTATTTT. It yields the protein CASSVDTDTQYF.

J is TRBJ1-5 and V is TRBV18, with D hard to call. Germline lookup yields CDR1 KGHSH and CDR2 LQKENI. The CDR3 has 14 amino acids. V lost 4 bases and J lost 1, with 8 bases in between. CDR3 sequence (DNA): TGTGCCAGCTCACTGAATCCGAGCAATCAGCCCCAGCATTTT. Translating gives CASSLNPSNQPQHF.

This clonotype was seen at least ten times. This rearrangement joins TRBV4-2 to TRBJ2-7, with TRBD2 as a possible D gene (5 bases). V dropped 2 bases and J dropped 2 bases, with 22 bases sitting between them. The CDR3 is made up of 18 amino acids. The germline V gene has CDR1 LGHNA and CDR2 YNFKEQ. CDR3 loop: CASSQFAGRSRAAYEQYF. The CDR3 bases are TGTGCCAGCAGCCAATTCGCGGGCAGGTCAAGGGCCGCCTACGAGCAGTACTTC.

The CDR3 DNA follows: TGTGCCAGCAGTGAGGGGGGGCCAACAGATACGCAGTATTTT. Amino acid sequence: CASSEGGPTDTQYF. The rearrangement uses TRBV6-1 and TRBJ2-3, with D possibly matching TRBD2 (7 bases). Germline V gives CDR1 MNHNS, CDR2 SASEGT. CDR3 length equals 14 residues. V lost 3 bases to trimming and J lost 3 bases, with 10 bases between them.

The chain combines TRBV7-9 with TRBJ1-2; D is unresolved. The CDR3 totals 14 residues. The germline V gene encodes CDR1 SEHNR and CDR2 FQNEAQ (reference sequence). V shed 5 bases and J shed 4 bases, with 14 bases lying between them. The CDR3 protein is CASSPGQTVYGYTF. CDR3 nucleotides: TGTGCCAGCAGCCCCGGTCAGACGGTCTATGGCTACACCTTC.